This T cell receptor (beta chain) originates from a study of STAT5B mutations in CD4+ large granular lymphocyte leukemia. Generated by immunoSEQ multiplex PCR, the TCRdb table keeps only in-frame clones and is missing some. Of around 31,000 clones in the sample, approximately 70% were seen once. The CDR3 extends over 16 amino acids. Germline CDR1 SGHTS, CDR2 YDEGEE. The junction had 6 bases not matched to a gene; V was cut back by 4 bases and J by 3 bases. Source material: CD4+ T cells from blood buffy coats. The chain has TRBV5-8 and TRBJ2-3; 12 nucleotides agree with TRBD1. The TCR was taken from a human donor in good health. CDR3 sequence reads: CASSAGTGGRTDTQYF. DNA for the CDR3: TGTGCCAGCAGCGCTGGGACAGGGGGCCGAACAGATACGCAGTATTTT.